A selection of T cell receptor beta chains follows, all from one sample in a study of blood T cells in healthy people across ages. Each CDR3 protein gets one entry after TCRdb re-called the 5' RACE reads with MiXCR. The repertoire consists of about 1.8 million distinct CDR3 sequences, with roughly 50% occurring once and the leading ten covering approximately 2.1%. The sequencing sample was made of blood. These receptors were collected from a woman aged 40 to 50 in good health. The conserved cysteine and the conserved F or W are not part of the CDR3 here.

J: TRBJ2-6
V: TRBV2
CDR3: ASKGGLPGHGEGANVLT

J: TRBJ1-5
V: TRBV20-1
CDR3: SAREPKGTANQPQH

J: TRBJ1-2
V: TRBV6-5
CDR3: ASSLLLQGNYGYT

J: TRBJ2-1
V: TRBV9
CDR3: ASSVRPSGQGVGEQF

J: TRBJ1-2
V: TRBV11-2
CDR3: ASSPRSPEIYGYT

J: TRBJ1-5
V: TRBV12-3/TRBV12-4
CDR3: ASSLATGGFQPQH

J: TRBJ2-6
V: TRBV6-1
CDR3: ASRPGDSSGANVLT

J: TRBJ2-5
V: TRBV5-6
CDR3: ASSFQQQETQY

J: TRBJ1-5
V: TRBV7-2
CDR3: ASSQTTGISNQPQH

J: TRBJ2-3
V: TRBV4-3
CDR3: ASSQVISGGARELDTQY

J: TRBJ2-3
V: TRBV9
CDR3: ASSGKRGGLSDTQY

J: .
V: TRBV5-5
CDR3: ASSRLTGETQY

J: TRBJ1-2
V: TRBV7-9
CDR3: ASSLPFGQGGNYGYT

J: TRBJ2-5
V: TRBV5-1
CDR3: ASSSASGGSQETQY

J: TRBJ1-1
V: TRBV15
CDR3: ATSSSRGVHTEAF

J: TRBJ2-5
V: TRBV5-6
CDR3: ASSLDSGTPEQY

J: TRBJ1-1
V: TRBV7-2
CDR3: ASSLSAGSRTEAF

J: TRBJ1-6
V: TRBV6-6
CDR3: ASSYSRQGADFTLH

J: TRBJ2-7
V: TRBV3-1
CDR3: ASSPQYGSQY

J: TRBJ1-2
V: TRBV2
CDR3: ASNPALQLYGYT

J: TRBJ2-7
V: TRBV28
CDR3: ASSLLTGAADYEQY

J: TRBJ2-7
V: TRBV20-1
CDR3: SATGLAVTYEQY

J: TRBJ2-4
V: TRBV10-3
CDR3: AIRGQGADGQY

J: TRBJ2-7
V: TRBV7-2
CDR3: ASSLAPVAEGASYEQY

J: TRBJ2-5
V: TRBV18
CDR3: ASSPYQGQETQY

J: .
V: TRBV2
CDR3: ATWTSGGNEQY

J: TRBJ1-1
V: TRBV2
CDR3: ASGREKGDAEAF

J: TRBJ2-1
V: TRBV7-8
CDR3: ASRSVTNYNEQF

J: TRBJ2-3
V: TRBV19
CDR3: ASSILTGGSSTDTQY

J: TRBJ2-3
V: TRBV20-1
CDR3: SARGGQGVADTQY